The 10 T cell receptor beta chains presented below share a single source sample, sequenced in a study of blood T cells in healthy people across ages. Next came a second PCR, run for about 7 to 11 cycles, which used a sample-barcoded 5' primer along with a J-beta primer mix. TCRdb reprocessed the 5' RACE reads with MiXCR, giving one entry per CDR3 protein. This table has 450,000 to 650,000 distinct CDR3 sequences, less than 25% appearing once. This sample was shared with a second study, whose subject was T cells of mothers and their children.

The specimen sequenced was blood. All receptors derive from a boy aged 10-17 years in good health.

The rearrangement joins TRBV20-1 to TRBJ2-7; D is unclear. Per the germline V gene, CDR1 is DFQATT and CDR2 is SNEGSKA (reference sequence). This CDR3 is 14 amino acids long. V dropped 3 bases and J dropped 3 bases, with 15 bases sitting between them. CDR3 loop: CSARPLLWVYEQYF. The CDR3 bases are TGCAGTGCTAGGCCCTTACTCTGGGTCTACGAGCAGTACTTC.

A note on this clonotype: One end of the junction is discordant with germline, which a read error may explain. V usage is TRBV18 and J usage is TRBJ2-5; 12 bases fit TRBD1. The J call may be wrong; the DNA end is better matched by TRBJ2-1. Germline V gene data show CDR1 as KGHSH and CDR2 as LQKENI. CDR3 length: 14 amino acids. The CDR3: CVSSLGQGAGEQFF. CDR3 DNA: TGTGTCAGCTCACTGGGACAGGGGGCGGGTGAGCAGTTCTTC.

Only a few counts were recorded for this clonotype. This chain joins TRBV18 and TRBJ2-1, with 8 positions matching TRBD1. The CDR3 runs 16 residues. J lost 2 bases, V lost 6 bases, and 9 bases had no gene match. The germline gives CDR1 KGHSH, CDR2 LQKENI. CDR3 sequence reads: CASSDRTGKAYNEQFF. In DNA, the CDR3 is TGTGCCAGCTCGGACCGGACAGGGAAAGCCTACAATGAGCAGTTCTTC.

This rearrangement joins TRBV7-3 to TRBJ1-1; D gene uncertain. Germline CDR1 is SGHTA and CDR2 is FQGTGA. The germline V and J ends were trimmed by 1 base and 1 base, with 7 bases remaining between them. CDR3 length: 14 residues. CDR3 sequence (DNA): TGTGCCAGCAGCTTAAGCAGACAGAACACTGAAGCTTTCTTT. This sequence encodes CASSLSRQNTEAFF.

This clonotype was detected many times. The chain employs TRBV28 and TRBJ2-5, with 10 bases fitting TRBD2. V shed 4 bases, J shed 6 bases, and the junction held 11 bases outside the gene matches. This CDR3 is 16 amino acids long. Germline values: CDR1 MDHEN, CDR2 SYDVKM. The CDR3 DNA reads TGTGCCAGCAGTTCCCGAGCCAGCGGGGGGGCCAAGACCCAGTACTTC. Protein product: CASSSRASGGAKTQYF.

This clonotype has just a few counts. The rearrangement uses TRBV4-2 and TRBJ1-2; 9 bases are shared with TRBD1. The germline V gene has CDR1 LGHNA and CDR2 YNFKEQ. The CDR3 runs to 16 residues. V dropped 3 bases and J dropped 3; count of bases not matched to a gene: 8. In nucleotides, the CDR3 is TGTGCCAGCAGCCACTTACAGGGGGCTTCCTACTATGGCTACACCTTC. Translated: CASSHLQGASYYGYTF.

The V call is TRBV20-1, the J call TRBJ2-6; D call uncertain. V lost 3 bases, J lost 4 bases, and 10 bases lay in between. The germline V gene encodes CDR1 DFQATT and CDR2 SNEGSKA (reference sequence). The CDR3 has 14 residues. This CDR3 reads CSARSVSGANVLTF. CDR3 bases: TGCAGTGCTAGGAGCGTGTCAGGGGCCAACGTCCTGACTTTC.

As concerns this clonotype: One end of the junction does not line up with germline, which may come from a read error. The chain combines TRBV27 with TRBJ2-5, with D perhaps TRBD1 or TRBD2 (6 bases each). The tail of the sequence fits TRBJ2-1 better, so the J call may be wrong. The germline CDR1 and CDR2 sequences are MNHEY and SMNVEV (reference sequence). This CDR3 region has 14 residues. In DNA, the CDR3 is TGTGCCAGCAGCCCAGCGGGTAGGGACAATAAGCAGTTCTTC. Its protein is CASSPAGRDNKQFF.

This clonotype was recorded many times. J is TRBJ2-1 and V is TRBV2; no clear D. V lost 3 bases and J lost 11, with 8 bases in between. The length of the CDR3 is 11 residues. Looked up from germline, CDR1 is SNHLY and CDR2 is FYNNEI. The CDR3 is CASSDGSQQFF. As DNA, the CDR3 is TGTGCCAGCAGTGATGGAAGTCAGCAGTTCTTC.

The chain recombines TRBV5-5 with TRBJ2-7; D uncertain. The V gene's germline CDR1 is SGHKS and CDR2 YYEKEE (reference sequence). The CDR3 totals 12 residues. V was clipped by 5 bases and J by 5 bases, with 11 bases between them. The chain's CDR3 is CASRGEMDEQYF. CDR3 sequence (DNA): TGTGCCAGCAGAGGCGAAATGGACGAGCAGTACTTC. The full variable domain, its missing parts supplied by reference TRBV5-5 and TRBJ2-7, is DAGVTQSPTHLIKTRGQQVTLRCSPISGHKSVSWYQQVLGQGPQFIFQYYEKEERGRGNFPDRFSARQFPNYSSELNVNALLLGDSALYLCASRGEMDEQYFGPGTRLTVT.